Listed below are T cell receptor beta chains from one sample, sequenced in a study of identical twins. Each CDR3 protein gets one entry after TCRdb re-called the 5' RACE reads with MiXCR. The table lists 510,000 or so distinct CDR3 sequences, nearly 15% of them singletons. The sample was also linked to a second study, of yellow fever vaccine responses in identical twins.

The sequenced sample consisted of CD4+ T cells sorted from blood. All receptors come from a woman between 18 and 30 years old in good health. Each CDR3 is given with its conserved first and last residue. Fields, in order: V gene, CDR3 protein.

TRBV6-5 CASSYGRDRAGANVLTF
TRBV7-9 CASSSSGGGAWDTQYF
TRBV5-1 CASRHPEGSPVYEQYF
TRBV5-1 CASSFPPSNEQFF
TRBV2 CASSPLILGTGYYHEQFF
TRBV29-1 CSARTGTSGRALRSDEQFF
TRBV20-1 CSATLTGFHEQYF
TRBV7-9 CASTSPGSYEQYF
TRBV3-1 CASSQAPSVNQPQHF
TRBV7-9 CASRLTENNSPLHF
TRBV4-1 CASSQDRQSSYNEQFF
TRBV9 CASSARGDSNQPQHF
TRBV5-5 CASSLQSSGGFFDTQYF
TRBV18 CASSPVGGANYGYTF
TRBV5-1 CASSLGGVHEQFF
TRBV11-2 CASSLVRAGENTGELFF
TRBV10-3 CAISGDQLTREQFF
TRBV24-1 CATSDFRREQYF
TRBV25-1 CASRGGGLAGGFTDTQYF
TRBV5-1 CASSLKSGQWGTDTQYF
TRBV6-4 CASAPGTYSYNEQFF
TRBV10-3 CAISESTGFQQFF
TRBV4-2 CASSAPGTSGNTGELFF
TRBV18 CASSDRTTDTQYF
TRBV10-2 CASRNQVWGTEAFF
TRBV10-3 CAISRDISYEQYF
TRBV20-1 CSALPTDRGGTDTQYF
TRBV27 CASSLVRSTDTQYF
TRBV10-3 CAARTPGEDTQYF
TRBV20-1 CSASLAGGSPAQYF
TRBV12-3/TRBV12-4 CASRPGGRPNTGELFF
TRBV2 CASSLGGVQPQHF
TRBV7-9 CASSSRDSRSYEQYF
TRBV12-3/TRBV12-4 CASSDRADYNQPQHF
TRBV6-5 CASSYVRAGEGFYNEQFF
TRBV20-1 CSARSQGVETQYF
TRBV2 CASSPYGTREETQYF
TRBV2 CASSLGRRSTDTQYF
TRBV5-6 CASSSTRGQETQYF
TRBV27 CASSLQRSGLTDTQYF
TRBV24-1 CATSGSGGPDTQYF
TRBV12-3/TRBV12-4 CASSGAPRASYNEQFF
TRBV7-7 CASSLVSGSTDTQYF
TRBV2 CASSVAGGTDTQYF
TRBV5-1 CASSLGATLYNEQFF
TRBV4-1 CASSLRDPRDGNYEQYF
TRBV27 CASSLTSGSTYEQYF
TRBV24-1 CATSVVGNEQFF
TRBV6-1 CASSENGGAYNEQFF